The 29 T cell receptor beta chains given below trace back to one sample, sequenced in a study of beta chain features in type 1 diabetes. Expressed TCRB transcripts were sequenced because the entire RNA isolate underwent reverse transcription. The assay was immunoSEQ multiplex PCR, and TCRdb's table has in-frame clones only and misses some. Of roughly 380,000 clones listed, about 20% are singletons. The sample comprised naive CD4+ T cells from blood. The receptor source for this set is a woman under 30 in good health.

The chain couples TRBV6-4 to TRBJ1-2; no firm D call. The germline V and J ends were trimmed by 2 bases and 4 bases, with 5 bases remaining between them. CDR1 and CDR2 from the germline V gene are MRHNA and SNTAGT. The CDR3 consists of 12 residues. In DNA, the CDR3 is TGTGCCAGCAGTGACGGTAGCTATGGCTACACCTTC. Translating gives CASSDGSYGYTF.

This chain uses TRBV5-1 with TRBJ2-3, with TRBD2 identical over 13 bases. CDR1 is SGHRS, CDR2 YFSETQ, per germline. The junction had 7 bases not matched to a gene; V was cut back by 4 bases and J by 5 bases. This CDR3 comprises 16 residues. CDR3 DNA sequence: TGCGCCAGCAGCCGACTAGCGGGGGGCGGTGGAGATACGCAGTATTTT. This codes for CASSRLAGGGGDTQYF.

This clone has only a few counts. This sequence joins TRBV5-1 and TRBJ2-3; D call uncertain. Per the germline V gene, CDR1 is SGHRS and CDR2 is YFSETQ. This CDR3 is built from 15 residues. V lost 0 bases and J lost 0, with 8 bases in between. In DNA form, the CDR3 reads TGCGCCAGCAGCTTGGGGGCCTCTAGCACAGATACGCAGTATTTT. Its translation: CASSLGASSTDTQYF. Filled out from reference TRBV5-1 and TRBJ2-3, the complete variable domain reads KAGVTQTPRYLIKTRGQQVTLSCSPISGHRSVSWYQQTPGQGLQFLFEYFSETQRNKGNFPGRFSGRQFSNSRSEMNVSTLELGDSALYLCASSLGASSTDTQYFGPGTRLTVL.

This clone was counted only a few times. This rearrangement joins TRBV7-9 to TRBJ2-3; 9 bases align to TRBD1. The CDR3 has 13 residues. CDR1 and CDR2 (germline): SEHNR, FQNEAQ (reference sequence). Trimming cost V 7 bases and J 4 bases; bases outside gene matches: 3. This CDR3 is CASIRDRADTQYF. CDR3 sequence (DNA): TGTGCCAGCATCCGGGACAGGGCAGATACGCAGTATTTT. Full variable domain (outside the CDR3, taken from reference TRBV7-9 and TRBJ2-3): DTGVSQNPRHKITKRGQNVTFRCDPISEHNRLYWYRQTLGQGPEFLTYFQNEAQLEKSRLLSDRFSAERPKGSFSTLEIQRTEQGDSAMYLCASIRDRADTQYFGPGTRLTVL.

The genes are TRBV5-1 and TRBJ2-7; 9 bases are a match to TRBD1. The V gene end was trimmed by 2 bases and the J gene end by 6 bases; junction bases not matched to a gene: 9. CDR1 and CDR2 (germline): SGHRS, YFSETQ. This CDR3 has 15 residues. The CDR3 region has the DNA TGCGCCAGCAGCTTCTCCGGGACAGGGAGCTTCGAGCAGTACTTC. It codes for CASSFSGTGSFEQYF.

This clone was picked up a small number of times. This chain links TRBV27 with TRBJ2-1; D possibly corresponds to TRBD1 (5 bases). V was trimmed by 3 bases and J by 8 bases, leaving 23 bases between them. Germline V lookup: CDR1 MNHEY, CDR2 SMNVEV (reference sequence). There are 17 residues in the CDR3. CDR3 residues: CASSFLMQGKGNDEQFF. CDR3 nucleotides: TGTGCCAGCAGTTTCTTGATGCAGGGTAAAGGGAATGATGAGCAGTTCTTC.

CDR3 sequence reads: CAISDRLGLAGSTDTQYF. The DNA for the CDR3 is TGTGCCATCAGTGACCGACTTGGGCTAGCGGGAAGCACAGATACGCAGTATTTT. The chain has TRBV10-3 and TRBJ2-3; 9 bases match TRBD2. The CDR3 spans 18 residues. Germline V gene data show CDR1 as ENHRY and CDR2 as SYGVKD. V lost 3 bases and J lost 0; bases outside the gene matches: 10.

The count of this clone is one. The rearrangement links TRBV10-2 to TRBJ2-1; 11 nucleotides match TRBD2. The CDR3 contains 13 residues. V lost 5 bases, J lost 7 bases, and 1 base stayed unmatched. The V gene's germline CDR1 is WSHSY and CDR2 SAAADI. The CDR3 is CASSLAGGNEQFF. The CDR3, as DNA: TGCGCCAGCAGTCTAGCGGGGGGTAATGAGCAGTTCTTC.

J is TRBJ2-1 and V is TRBV7-6, with 11 bases aligning to TRBD2. Germline CDR1 SGHVS, CDR2 FNYEAQ. CDR3 length equals 13 residues. V was pared by 1 base and J by 10 bases, with 0 bases of the junction left unmatched. CDR3 sequence: CASSLGLAGEQFF. The CDR3 bases are TGTGCCAGCAGCTTAGGACTAGCGGGAGAGCAGTTCTTC.

V and J are TRBV7-8 and TRBJ2-7; TRBD1 aligns across 9 bases. J was trimmed by 4 bases and V by 6 bases; bases with no gene match: 7. Germline V gives CDR1 SGHVS, CDR2 FQNEAQ. The CDR3 is 14 residues long. CDR3 bases: TGTGCCAGCAGTTCGTCGGACAGGGGATACGAGCAGTACTTC. Residues: CASSSSDRGYEQYF.

The V call is TRBV5-1, the J call TRBJ2-1; perhaps TRBD2 as D (6 bases). The V end was cut by 0 bases, the J end by 0 bases, with 10 bases between. Germline V gene data show CDR1 as SGHRS and CDR2 as YFSETQ. The CDR3 has 16 residues. Here the CDR3 DNA reads TGCGCCAGCAGCTTGGCCGGAGGGGCCTCCTACAATGAGCAGTTCTTC. This gives the protein CASSLAGGASYNEQFF.

The CDR3 DNA sequence: TGTGCCAGCAGTTGGACAGAGGGATCCTACGAGCAGTACTTC. It codes for CASSWTEGSYEQYF. The chain couples TRBV6-5 to TRBJ2-7; D may be TRBD1 (6 bases). Germline V gives CDR1 MNHEY, CDR2 SVGAGI. Trimming cost V 4 bases and J 1 base, with 11 bases left between them. The CDR3 runs to 14 residues.

This clone was seen a handful of times. The chain employs TRBV30 and TRBJ1-2, with D perhaps TRBD1 (6 bases). This CDR3 has 13 residues. Germline V gives CDR1 GTSNPN, CDR2 SVGIG (reference sequence). V shed 3 bases and J shed 5 bases, with 13 bases lying between them. In DNA, the CDR3 is TGTGCCTGGAGCCAGGGGACCCTTTATGGCTACACCTTC. This codes for CAWSQGTLYGYTF.

This clone appeared a few times. This chain links TRBV7-8 with TRBJ2-5; D not certain. CDR3 length: 15 residues. V shed 2 bases and J shed 5 bases, with 15 bases lying between them. Germline loops: CDR1 SGHVS, CDR2 FQNEAQ. The CDR3 protein is CASSLSPASAETQYF. The CDR3 DNA reads as TGTGCCAGCAGCTTAAGCCCTGCTTCAGCGGAGACCCAGTACTTC.

This clone was seen a few times. This chain links TRBV5-4 with TRBJ1-2; D gene ambiguous. This CDR3 contains 16 residues. V was trimmed by 2 bases and J by 4 bases, leaving 18 bases between them. Germline assignment: CDR1 SGHNT and CDR2 YYREEE (reference sequence). Here the CDR3 DNA reads TGTGCCAGCAGCTTCAAGGGAGTTAACCCCTTCTATGGCTACACCTTC. Translating it yields CASSFKGVNPFYGYTF.

The chain carries TRBV18 and TRBJ1-1; D perhaps matches TRBD1 (5 bases). The CDR3 consists of 16 residues. V was clipped by 2 bases and J by 1 base, with 14 bases between them. From germline, CDR1 is KGHSH and CDR2 LQKENI. Here the CDR3 DNA reads TGTGCCAGCTCACCATTAGTCCAGACAGCGAACACTGAAGCTTTCTTT. It yields the protein CASSPLVQTANTEAFF.

The chain uses TRBV4-1 and TRBJ2-1; possibly TRBD2 for D (5 bases). Trimming shortened V by 0 bases and J by 7 bases, and 16 bases separated the two germline ends. This CDR3 is built from 16 residues. Germline V lookup: CDR1 MGHRA, CDR2 YSYEKL. This chain's CDR3 is CASSQEGPGSGNEQFF. As DNA, the CDR3 is TGCGCCAGCAGCCAAGAAGGACCGGGTTCGGGGAATGAGCAGTTCTTC.

The V call is TRBV20-1, the J call TRBJ1-2; D might be TRBD1 (6 bases). Germline CDR1 is DFQATT and CDR2 is SNEGSKA (reference sequence). Trimming removed 7 bases at V and 2 bases at J, with 8 bases between. The CDR3 has 11 amino acids. As DNA, the CDR3 is TGCAGTGTAGACAGGAACTATGGCTACACCTTC. Its protein product is CSVDRNYGYTF.

The chain employs TRBV30 and TRBJ1-6; the match to TRBD1 covers 10 bases. Germline loops: CDR1 GTSNPN, CDR2 SVGIG (reference sequence). The CDR3 has 13 residues. V was clipped by 5 bases and J by 13 bases; unmatched bases: 8. The CDR3 DNA reads TGTGCCTGGTCCGGGACAGGGGAATTCCCCCTCCACTTT. Its protein is CAWSGTGEFPLHF.

V gene TRBV9 combines with J gene TRBJ1-2, with D possibly matching TRBD1 (6 bases). This CDR3 spans 13 amino acids. Per the germline V gene, CDR1 is SGDLS and CDR2 is YYNGEE. V lost 8 bases and J 2 bases, leaving 13 bases between the germline ends. CDR3 DNA: TGTGCCAGTGGGGGGGGGCTCAACTATGGCTACACCTTC. It specifies CASGGGLNYGYTF.

The chain links TRBV14 to TRBJ2-1; 15 positions match TRBD2. CDR1 SGHDN and CDR2 FVKESK come from the germline V gene. The CDR3 sequence is 15 residues long. With V trimmed by 5 bases and J by 10 bases, 6 bases remained unmatched. CDR3 sequence (DNA): TGTGCCAGCAGCGTCGGACTAGCGGGAGGGTTAGAGCAGTTCTTC. Protein: CASSVGLAGGLEQFF.

The rearrangement uses TRBV29-1 and TRBJ1-1; 7 bases map to TRBD1. In germline, CDR1 is SQVTM, CDR2 ANQGSEA. This CDR3 is 14 amino acids long. Trimming removed 6 bases from V and 1 base from J; junction bases left unmatched: 8. The CDR3 region has the DNA TGCAGCGTCACTAAGACAGGGCCGAACACTGAAGCTTTCTTT. It yields the protein CSVTKTGPNTEAFF.

The rearrangement joins TRBV18 to TRBJ2-5; TRBD2 aligns across 11 bases. This CDR3 is 16 amino acids long. V lost 0 bases, J lost 1 base, and 1 base stayed unmatched. CDR1 is KGHSH and CDR2 is LQKENI in the germline V gene. CDR3 DNA: TGTGCCAGCTCACCACCTACTAGCGGGGGCCAAGAGACCCAGTACTTC. As protein: CASSPPTSGGQETQYF. The entire variable domain, with the rest obtained from reference TRBV18 and TRBJ2-5, is as follows: NAGVMQNPRHLVRRRGQEARLRCSPMKGHSHVYWYRQLPEEGLKFMVYLQKENIIDESGMPKERFSAEFPKEGPSILRIQQVVRGDSAAYFCASSPPTSGGQETQYFGPGTRLLVL.

This clone occurred a few times. V is TRBV7-9 and J is TRBJ2-5; 7 positions match TRBD1. Germline trimming cut 5 bases from V and 2 bases from J; bases unmatched to any gene: 5. Germline loops: CDR1 SEHNR, CDR2 FQNEAQ (reference sequence). The CDR3 covers 14 residues. DNA for the CDR3: TGTGCCAGCAGCCGGACAGGCTTACAAGAGACCCAGTACTTC. This sequence encodes CASSRTGLQETQYF.

The chain links TRBV10-3 to TRBJ2-7; tentatively, D is TRBD2 (5 bases). Germline-derived CDR1 and CDR2 are ENHRY and SYGVKD. The CDR3 extends over 11 amino acids. Between the trimmed V and J ends, which lost 2 bases and 6 bases, there was a span of 5 bases. The CDR3 sequence: CAISEGLEQYF. In DNA form, the CDR3 reads TGTGCCATCAGTGAGGGACTCGAGCAGTACTTC.

In DNA form, the CDR3 reads TGTGCCAGCAGCTTGGGGGGCCGGGGGTCTATTGAGCAGTTCTTC. It codes for CASSLGGRGSIEQFF. The rearrangement joins TRBV5-6 to TRBJ2-1, with D maybe TRBD2 (6 bases). V lost 0 bases to trimming and J lost 9 bases, with 16 bases between them. This CDR3 region has 15 residues. CDR1 is SGHDT, CDR2 YYEEEE, per germline.

This chain links TRBV7-9 with TRBJ1-2; 10 nucleotides agree with TRBD1. Trimming at V came to 6 bases and at J to 7 bases, leaving 14 bases not matched to a gene. This CDR3 contains 16 residues. Germline values: CDR1 SEHNR, CDR2 FQNEAQ (reference sequence). The CDR3 DNA reads TGTGCCAGCAGTCCCGGGACAGGGGCTGGTTATAGTGGCTACACCTTC. Translation: CASSPGTGAGYSGYTF.

This clone was detected only a few times. V and J are TRBV2 and TRBJ2-5; D gene uncertain. From germline, CDR1 is SNHLY and CDR2 FYNNEI. This CDR3 has 14 residues. V dropped 3 bases and J dropped 1 base, with 9 bases sitting between them. The CDR3 spells CASSDGVSQETQYF. In DNA, the CDR3 is TGTGCCAGCAGTGACGGAGTTTCCCAAGAGACCCAGTACTTC.

The chain links TRBV25-1 to TRBJ1-2; 10 bases line up with TRBD1. J lost 3 bases, V lost 8 bases, and 12 bases had no gene match. The CDR3 spans 16 residues. Germline assignment: CDR1 MGHDK and CDR2 SYGVNS. In DNA form, the CDR3 reads TGTGCCAGCGGGGACAGGGGCCCGAGCGGCTACTATGGCTACACCTTC. This translates into CASGDRGPSGYYGYTF.